These 20 T cell receptor beta chains were sequenced from one sample in a study of blood T cell repertoires in COVID-19. Measured with immunoSEQ multiplex PCR; TCRdb has only the in-frame clones, and not every one. In the table there are 30,000 to 40,000 clones, about 88% of which are singletons. The specimen sequenced was peripheral blood. Every receptor here comes from an older man with active COVID-19.

The chain employs TRBV7-2 and TRBJ2-1, with 12 bases identical to TRBD2. The V gene end was trimmed by 0 bases and the J gene end by 4 bases; junction bases not matched to a gene: 4. The germline V gene encodes CDR1 SGHTA and CDR2 FQGNSA. CDR3 length equals 17 residues. The CDR3 DNA reads TGTGCCAGCAGCTTAGCCCCTCTAGCGGGGGGGTACAATGAGCAGTTCTTC. Amino acids: CASSLAPLAGGYNEQFF.

This rearrangement joins TRBV5-4 to TRBJ1-1, with no clear D. V gave up 4 bases and J gave up 0 bases, with 16 bases separating them. The CDR3 consists of 16 residues. Germline values: CDR1 SGHNT, CDR2 YYREEE (reference sequence). In DNA form, the CDR3 reads TGTGCCAGCAGCCTCGAGCGCTGGGGAGTGAACACTGAAGCTTTCTTT. It is translated as CASSLERWGVNTEAFF.

The rearrangement links TRBV28 to TRBJ1-2; 7 bases are shared with TRBD1. Germline V lookup: CDR1 MDHEN, CDR2 SYDVKM. The CDR3 is 13 residues long. With 6 bases clipped from V and 8 bases from J, the junction kept 9 bases outside the gene matches. Here the CDR3 DNA reads TGTGCCAGCAGACCCGGGACAGTCGGGGGCTACACCTTC. Its protein is CASRPGTVGGYTF.

This chain connects TRBV18 to TRBJ2-7; 10 nucleotides line up with TRBD1. CDR3 length equals 16 residues. Germline V gene data show CDR1 as KGHSH and CDR2 as LQKENI. V shed 0 bases, J shed 3 bases, and the junction held 5 bases outside the gene matches. The CDR3 reads CASSPPRGTGDYEQYF. The CDR3 DNA reads as TGTGCCAGCTCACCACCGAGAGGGACAGGGGACTACGAGCAGTACTTC.

This clone occurred a few times. J is TRBJ2-7 and V is TRBV28, with 9 positions matching TRBD2. From germline, CDR1 is MDHEN and CDR2 SYDVKM. The CDR3 is made up of 18 amino acids. Here the CDR3 DNA reads TGTGCGACCGCACCCCAGGGGAGGGCTAGCGGGACAACCTACGAGCAGTACTTC. Its translation: CATAPQGRASGTTYEQYF. The variable domain in full, with the rest retrieved from reference TRBV28 and TRBJ2-7, is DVKVTQSSRYLVKRTGEKVFLECVQDMDHENMFWYRQDPGLGLRLIYFSYDVKMKEKGDIPEGYSVSREKKERFSLILESASTNQTSMYLCATAPQGRASGTTYEQYFGPGTRLTVT.

The V gene is TRBV20-1, the J gene TRBJ2-7, with D maybe TRBD2 (5 bases). This CDR3 spans 13 amino acids. Trimming pared 3 bases from V and 1 base from J, leaving 10 bases between. Per the germline V gene, CDR1 is DFQATT and CDR2 is SNEGSKA (reference sequence). The CDR3 spells CSASRGRSYEQYF. The CDR3 nucleotides read TGCAGTGCTAGTCGCGGGCGGTCCTACGAGCAGTACTTC.

This clone was detected only a few times. This chain links TRBV18 with TRBJ1-6; D gene uncertain. This CDR3 comprises 14 residues. Germline CDR1 KGHSH, CDR2 LQKENI. With 1 base removed from V and 10 bases from J, the gap between germline ends came to 11 bases. Here the CDR3 DNA reads TGTGCCAGCTCACCACGTGAGCCCAAATCACCCCTCCACTTT. Encoded protein: CASSPREPKSPLHF.

The chain combines TRBV5-1 with TRBJ1-2; 9 nucleotides line up with TRBD1. Germline lookup yields CDR1 SGHRS and CDR2 YFSETQ. The CDR3 is made up of 14 amino acids. J was trimmed by 4 bases and V by 6 bases; bases with no gene match: 7. The CDR3 nucleotides are TGCGCCAGCACCCCGGACAGGGGTAGCTATGGCTACACCTTC. This codes for CASTPDRGSYGYTF.

This chain links TRBV7-2 with TRBJ1-4; D is unclear. Per the germline V gene, CDR1 is SGHTA and CDR2 is FQGNSA. Trimming shortened V by 0 bases and J by 3 bases, and 11 bases separated the two germline ends. The length of the CDR3 is 16 residues. CDR3 amino acids: CASSLAPGVANEKLFF. In DNA, the CDR3 is TGTGCCAGCAGCTTAGCCCCGGGAGTAGCTAATGAAAAACTGTTTTTT. Variable domain in full (rest from reference TRBV7-2 and TRBJ1-4): GAGVSQSPSNKVTEKGKDVELRCDPISGHTALYWYRQSLGQGLEFLIYFQGNSAPDKSGLPSDRFSAERTGGSVSTLTIQRTQQEDSAVYLCASSLAPGVANEKLFFGSGTQLSVL.

The J gene is TRBJ1-1, the V gene TRBV2, with D unresolved. The V gene's germline CDR1 is SNHLY and CDR2 FYNNEI. This CDR3 has 15 residues. V dropped 6 bases and J dropped 6 bases, with 20 bases sitting between them. In DNA, the CDR3 is TGTGCCAGCAGGAGGGAAGGTCTGGGGAGAGCTGAAGCTTTCTTT. Protein product: CASRREGLGRAEAFF.

The V gene is TRBV28, the J gene TRBJ2-1; weak D call: TRBD2 (7 bases). The V end lost 3 bases, the J end lost 9 bases, and 12 bases lay between the germline ends. Germline CDR1 reads MDHEN; CDR2 reads SYDVKM. The CDR3 spans 13 residues. The CDR3 sequence: CASSFPGGSEQFF. In DNA form, the CDR3 reads TGTGCCAGCAGTTTTCCGGGGGGCAGTGAGCAGTTCTTC. Full variable domain (remainder filled in from reference TRBV28 and TRBJ2-1): DVKVTQSSRYLVKRTGEKVFLECVQDMDHENMFWYRQDPGLGLRLIYFSYDVKMKEKGDIPEGYSVSREKKERFSLILESASTNQTSMYLCASSFPGGSEQFFGPGTRLTVL.

CDR3 residues: CASSPSPPGLFSYNEQFF. CDR3 bases: TGTGCCAGTAGCCCTTCACCCCCCGGGTTGTTCTCCTACAATGAGCAGTTCTTC. The chain recombines TRBV19 with TRBJ2-1, with D hard to call. Germline V gene sequence: CDR1 LNHDA, CDR2 SQIVND (reference sequence). This CDR3 spans 18 amino acids. The ends were cut back, 6 bases at V and 0 bases at J, with 21 bases in the middle.

This rearrangement joins TRBV2 to TRBJ2-3; TRBD1 is a possible D gene (6 bases). The CDR3 length is 15 residues. Trimming removed 3 bases at V and 4 bases at J, with 14 bases between. Germline V gene lookup returns CDR1 SNHLY and CDR2 FYNNEI. The CDR3 DNA is TGTGCCAGCAGTGATGGGGCAGGGGACGCAGATACGCAGTATTTT. The encoded protein is CASSDGAGDADTQYF.

The chain has TRBV30 and TRBJ1-2; 7 bases line up with TRBD1. The germline gives CDR1 GTSNPN, CDR2 SVGIG (reference sequence). J was trimmed by 1 base and V by 4 bases; bases with no gene match: 0. The CDR3 covers 12 residues. Written as DNA, the CDR3 is TGTGCCTGGAACAGGGGTAACTATGGCTACACCTTC. Translated: CAWNRGNYGYTF.

The chain joins TRBV19 to TRBJ2-5; 8 nucleotides agree with TRBD2. The trim removed 6 bases at V and 7 bases at J, leaving 4 bases unmatched. Germline CDR1 and CDR2: LNHDA and SQIVND (reference sequence). The CDR3 extends over 12 amino acids. CDR3 amino acids: CASRQAGGTQYF. The CDR3 DNA is TGTGCCAGTAGACAGGCGGGAGGGACCCAGTACTTC. Drawing the rest from reference TRBV19 and TRBJ2-5, the complete variable domain is DGGITQSPKYLFRKEGQNVTLSCEQNLNHDAMYWYRQDPGQGLRLIYYSQIVNDFQKGDIAEGYSVSREKKESFPLTVTSAQKNPTAFYLCASRQAGGTQYFGPGTRLLVL.

The V gene is TRBV20-1, the J gene TRBJ2-3; D remains unclear. The CDR3 loop spans 11 amino acids. V was trimmed by 6 bases and J by 6 bases, leaving 10 bases between them. CDR1 is DFQATT, CDR2 SNEGSKA, per germline (reference sequence). CDR3 residues: CSAVRVDTQYF. CDR3 bases: TGCAGTGCCGTTAGAGTGGATACGCAGTATTTT.

The chain uses TRBV23-1 and TRBJ1-5; TRBD1 matches at 8 bases. Being an ORF, TRBV23-1 has a function that is uncertain. J was trimmed by 5 bases and V by 2 bases; bases with no gene match: 2. This CDR3 region has 14 residues. Here the CDR3 reads CASSQQGAYQPQHF. Here the CDR3 DNA reads TGCGCCAGCAGTCAACAGGGGGCGTATCAGCCCCAGCATTTT.

The CDR3 here is CAIKAEPNTGELFF. In DNA form, the CDR3 reads TGTGCCATCAAGGCGGAACCAAACACCGGGGAGCTGTTTTTT. The chain employs TRBV10-3 and TRBJ2-2; D ambiguous. With 7 bases removed from V and 2 bases from J, the gap between germline ends came to 11 bases. Germline CDR1 is ENHRY and CDR2 is SYGVKD. The CDR3 runs to 14 residues.

The chain recombines TRBV9 with TRBJ2-2; D uncertain. The germline gives CDR1 SGDLS, CDR2 YYNGEE. The V gene lost 4 bases and the J gene lost 4 bases, with 8 bases spanning the gap. This CDR3 has 13 amino acids. CDR3 sequence: CASSPELTGELFF. DNA for the CDR3: TGTGCCAGCAGCCCGGAGCTCACCGGGGAGCTGTTTTTT.

The CDR3 loop reads CASSAERGPSSGTYYEQYF. CDR3 coding DNA: TGTGCCAGCAGCGCGGAAAGGGGTCCCTCGAGCGGGACCTACTACGAGCAGTACTTC. V and J are TRBV9 and TRBJ2-7, with 7 bases aligning to TRBD2. V lost 3 bases, J lost 3 bases, and 21 bases stayed unmatched. Germline V gene data show CDR1 as SGDLS and CDR2 as YYNGEE. The CDR3 loop spans 19 amino acids.